Sequencing of this T cell receptor beta chain was carried out in a study of cytomegalovirus exposure and HLA in healthy donors. Comment on this clone: Its target is unknown.

Regarding the study as a whole: In a later analysis, first-cohort TCR clusters were found to tend to co-occur in the 120 or so validation repertoires. In vitro work confirmed that a few CMV-associated chains recognize CMV antigens.

Generated by immunoSEQ multiplex PCR, the TCRdb table keeps only in-frame clones and is missing some. The table records about 140,000 clones, more than 75% of them present only once. The V end was cut by 2 bases, the J end by 0 bases, with 8 bases between. Germline-derived CDR1 and CDR2 are SGHNT and YYREEE (reference sequence). The CDR3 is 14 amino acids. The sample consisted of PBMCs. This clonotype was obtained from a man aged 18 to 30 in good health and CMV-seropositive. This sequence joins TRBV5-4 and TRBJ2-5; maybe TRBD2 (5 bases). The CDR3 bases are TGTGCCAGCAGCTTAAGGCGGGACCAAGAGACCCAGTACTTC. Residues: CASSLRRDQETQYF.